A selection of T cell receptor beta chains follows, all from one sample in a study of control samples from healthy donors and cancer patients. Data came from immunoSEQ multiplex PCR; TCRdb stores just in-frame clones and leaves some out. There are about 270,000 clones in the sample; about four fifths occur only once, and about 14% lies in the top ten. Material: PBMCs. The source is a woman in her sixties or seventies with lung cancer. The CDR3 runs from the conserved cysteine through the conserved F or W. D genes are given only for firm matches. Only some rows state a clone size, as once, few, many or a class for expanded clones.

-,TRBJ1-5,TRBV28,-,CASMSRNQPQHF,TGTGCCAGCATGAGCCGTAATCAGCCCCAGCATTTT
-,TRBJ2-1,TRBV27,-,CAAKGGRYNEQFF,TGTGCCGCGAAGGGAGGTCGTTACAATGAGCAGTTCTTC
-,TRBJ2-1,TRBV28,-,CASNLALSSYNEQFF,TGTGCCAGCAATCTAGCGCTGAGCTCCTACAATGAGCAGTTCTTC
-,TRBJ2-7,TRBV21-1,-,CASSTKKTGYEQYF,TGTGCCAGCAGCACGAAGAAAACGGGCTACGAGCAGTACTTC
-,TRBJ1-2,TRBV19,-,CASSVRSHHGYTF,TGTGCCAGTAGTGTCCGGTCCCACCATGGCTACACCTTC
TRBD2,TRBJ2-3,TRBV5-4,-,CASSATGTNLYTQYF,TGTGCCAGCAGCGCGACCGGGACTAACCTGTATACGCAGTATTTT
-,TRBJ1-3,TRBV10-2,few,CASSEGHGNTIYF,TGCGCCAGCAGTGAAGGACATGGAAACACCATATATTTT
-,TRBJ1-6,TRBV11-3,once,CASSLEWAKFYNSPLHF,TGTGCCAGCAGCTTAGAGTGGGCGAAGTTCTATAATTCACCCCTCCACTTT
-,TRBJ2-2,TRBV27,-,CASMRWDTGELFF,TGTGCCAGCATGCGGTGGGACACCGGGGAGCTGTTTTTT
-,TRBJ1-2,TRBV5-1,-,CASSLVGGDSYGYTF,TGCGCCAGCAGCTTGGTTGGGGGCGATTCTTATGGCTACACCTTC
-,TRBJ1-2,TRBV7-8,-,CASSLAPEYYGYTF,TGTGCCAGCAGCTTAGCGCCGGAATACTATGGCTACACCTTC
-,TRBJ2-6,TRBV28,-,CASSLEGGFGANVLTF,TGTGCCAGCAGTTTAGAAGGGGGTTTTGGGGCCAACGTCCTGACTTTC
TRBD2,TRBJ2-2,TRBV6-2/TRBV6-3,-,CASSYSGGGGTGELFF,TGTGCCAGCAGTTACTCGGGCGGGGGAGGCACCGGGGAGCTGTTTTTT
-,TRBJ1-1,TRBV30,-,CAWITGQAGLNTEAFF,TGTGCCTGGATTACCGGACAAGCAGGGCTGAACACTGAAGCTTTCTTT
-,TRBJ1-1,TRBV11-2,-,CASSLIQGYTEAFF,TGTGCCAGCAGCTTAATACAGGGTTACACTGAAGCTTTCTTT
-,TRBJ1-5,TRBV6-5,-,CASSYSGRSNQPQHF,TGTGCCAGCAGTTACTCCGGACGAAGCAATCAGCCCCAGCATTTT
-,TRBJ2-5,TRBV5-1,-,CASRVQGSYQETQYF,TGCGCCAGCAGGGTACAGGGTTCCTACCAAGAGACCCAGTACTTC
-,TRBJ2-3,TRBV18,once,CASSPPSNRVADTQYF,TGTGCCAGCTCACCACCGTCTAACAGGGTGGCAGATACGCAGTATTTT
TRBD1,TRBJ1-2,TRBV19,-,CASTGTDGYTF,TGTGCCAGCACCGGGACAGATGGCTACACCTTC
-,TRBJ1-2,TRBV3-1/TRBV3-2,-,CASSHRDGVYGYTF,TGTGCCAGCAGCCACCGCGACGGTGTCTATGGCTACACCTTC
TRBD1,TRBJ2-5,TRBV5-1,-,CASSGQGIETQYF,TGCGCCAGCAGCGGACAGGGTATTGAGACCCAGTACTTC
-,TRBJ2-3,TRBV7-9,-,CASSLADTQYF,TGTGCCAGCAGCTTAGCAGATACGCAGTATTTT
-,TRBJ1-5,TRBV30,-,CAWSRELRQPQHF,TGTGCCTGGAGTAGAGAGCTTAGACAGCCCCAGCATTTT
TRBD2,TRBJ2-5,TRBV5-1,-,CASSAGLAGIETQYF,TGCGCCAGCAGCGCTGGACTAGCGGGGATAGAGACCCAGTACTTC
-,TRBJ1-4,TRBV5-6,-,CASSLVGRLNEKLFF,TGTGCCAGCAGCTTGGTTGGGCGGCTTAATGAAAAACTGTTTTTT
-,TRBJ1-1,TRBV7-9,-,CASTLRGGLNTEAFF,TGTGCCAGCACCTTACGGGGGGGACTGAACACTGAAGCTTTCTTT
TRBD1,TRBJ1-1,TRBV2,once,CASSLDRDTEAFF,TGTGCCAGCAGTTTGGACAGGGACACTGAAGCTTTCTTT
TRBD1,TRBJ1-2,TRBV7-2,-,CASSPGQGAGYGYTF,TGTGCCAGCAGCCCTGGACAGGGGGCAGGGTATGGCTACACCTTC
TRBD1,TRBJ1-6,TRBV5-4,-,CASSWEGADNSPLHF,TGTGCCAGCAGCTGGGAGGGGGCGGATAATTCACCCCTCCACTTT